The sequence of this T cell receptor beta chain was determined in a study of radiation and T cells in renal cell carcinoma. Study-level information: Nephrectomy followed 15 Gy stereotactic body radiation by 4 weeks. Study findings and constraints: In blood, top tumor clones expanded by 2 weeks, shrinking by 4.

Points on this clone: Its target is unknown.

Specified time point: blood 2 weeks post-SBRT. The treatment denotes: 15 Gy SBRT to primary tumor, nephrectomy 4 weeks later. Clear cell pathology was present in this patient's renal cell carcinoma. Clones were sequenced by immunoSEQ multiplex PCR, and TCRdb holds only the in-frame ones, with some missing. The table lists around 130,000 clones, roughly 77% of them singletons. CDR1 is MDHEN and CDR2 is SYDVKM in the germline V gene. Trimming pared 6 bases from V and 7 bases from J, leaving 9 bases between. The CDR3 length is 12 residues. The genes are TRBV28 and TRBJ2-2, with D tentatively TRBD2 (7 bases). This clonotype was sampled from a woman aged 55-70 years with renal cell carcinoma. This specimen consisted of blood, obtained from a patient whose treatment included radiotherapy and nephrectomy. CDR3 DNA sequence: TGTGCCAGCAGCGGGGGGCTCGGGGAGCTGTTTTTT. It encodes CASSGGLGELFF.